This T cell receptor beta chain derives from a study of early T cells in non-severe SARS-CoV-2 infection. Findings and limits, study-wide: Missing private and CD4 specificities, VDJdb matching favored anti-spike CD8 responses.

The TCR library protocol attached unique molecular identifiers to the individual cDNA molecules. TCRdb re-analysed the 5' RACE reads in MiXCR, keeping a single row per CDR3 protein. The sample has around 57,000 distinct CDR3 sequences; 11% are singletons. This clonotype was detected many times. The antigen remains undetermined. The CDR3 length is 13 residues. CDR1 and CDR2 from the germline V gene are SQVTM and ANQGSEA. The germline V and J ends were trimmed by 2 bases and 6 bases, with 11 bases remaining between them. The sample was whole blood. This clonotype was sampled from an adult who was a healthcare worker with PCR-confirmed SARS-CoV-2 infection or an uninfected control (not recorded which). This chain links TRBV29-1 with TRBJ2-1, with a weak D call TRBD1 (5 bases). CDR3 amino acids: CSVEQSRANEQFF. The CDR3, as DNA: TGCAGCGTTGAACAATCCAGGGCCAATGAGCAGTTCTTC.